The 15 T cell receptor beta chains in this list originate from one sample, sequenced in a study of T-cell memory formation after mild COVID-19 (dated by TCRdb to about 2021). Libraries came from 5' RACE. This sample was sequenced with an Illumina NovaSeq 6000. The public reads were quality trimmed at Q25 with fastp and then assembled into clones with MiXCR by TCRdb, keeping productive beta chains. All rows with the same CDR3 protein become a single entry with the most common DNA and genes. This sample has 170,000 or so distinct CDR3 sequences in its table, and around 21% of those were observed once. Clones ranked in the top ten supply under 30% of the sample. Material: PBMCs or a T cell subset sorted from them (not recorded which). These receptors all stem from an adult woman who had mild COVID-19 (a few samples of this study predate the infection). The sample titles of this study are shuffled in the database, so cell type and time point are left out; the donor was told from shared clones.

This rearrangement joins TRBV5-1 to TRBJ2-5, with a weak D call TRBD2 (6 bases). Trimming stripped 0 bases from V and 4 bases from J, with 13 bases between. CDR1 SGHRS and CDR2 YFSETQ come from the germline V gene. There are 15 residues in the CDR3. CDR3 nucleotides: TGCGCCAGCAGCTTGGAAGGGGAGGTGAGAGAGACCCAGTACTTC. Protein: CASSLEGEVRETQYF.

The chain is built from TRBV4-1 and TRBJ1-5, with TRBD1 as a possible D gene (6 bases). The CDR3 is 16 amino acids. V was trimmed by 4 bases and J by 0 bases, leaving 13 bases between them. Germline V gene data show CDR1 as MGHRA and CDR2 as YSYEKL. The CDR3 reads CASSLEGDTSNQPQHF. DNA for the CDR3: TGCGCCAGCAGCCTGGAGGGGGACACTAGCAATCAGCCCCAGCATTTT.

CDR3 amino acids: CASSLILGVTEAFF. The CDR3, as DNA: TGTGCCAGCAGCTTAATTTTGGGGGTCACTGAAGCTTTCTTT. The chain has TRBV7-9 and TRBJ1-1; tentative D call: TRBD1 (5 bases). The V end was cut by 2 bases, the J end by 4 bases, with 11 bases between. The CDR3 is made up of 14 amino acids. The germline gives CDR1 SEHNR, CDR2 FQNEAQ (reference sequence).

This clonotype was picked up many times. This chain links TRBV30 with TRBJ2-1, with D unclear. V lost 4 bases and J 3 bases, leaving 4 bases between the germline ends. There are 11 residues in the CDR3. Germline CDR1 and CDR2: GTSNPN and SVGIG (reference sequence). CDR3 sequence reads: CAWKGYNEQFF. DNA for the CDR3: TGTGCCTGGAAGGGCTACAATGAGCAGTTCTTC.

A few counts support this clonotype. The chain carries TRBV6-2 or TRBV6-3 and TRBJ1-4; D is perhaps TRBD1 (5 bases). This CDR3 is built from 16 residues. Germline CDR1 MNHEY, CDR2 SVGEGT. Trimming stripped 5 bases from V and 0 bases from J, with 13 bases between. In DNA form, the CDR3 reads TGTGCCAGCAGTGATCGGACACCGGCAACTAATGAAAAACTGTTTTTT. Protein: CASSDRTPATNEKLFF.

This clonotype was counted a few times. V gene TRBV2 combines with J gene TRBJ2-7, with 9 bases matching TRBD1. Unmatched junction bases numbered 10, after V lost 5 bases and J lost 2 bases. CDR3 length: 16 amino acids. Germline-derived CDR1 and CDR2 are SNHLY and FYNNEI. The CDR3: CASSPQGAEQTYEQYF. The CDR3 DNA is TGTGCCAGCAGTCCACAGGGGGCGGAACAAACCTACGAGCAGTACTTC.

V and J are TRBV11-3 and TRBJ1-2; 8 bases align to TRBD1. The CDR3 contains 15 residues. J lost 7 bases, V lost 2 bases, and 9 bases had no gene match. CDR1 is SGHNT, CDR2 YENEEA, per germline. CDR3 sequence (DNA): TGTGCCAGCAGCTTACCCGGACAGGGAAAGAGTGGCTACACCTTC. Protein: CASSLPGQGKSGYTF.

This clonotype was found a few times. The chain carries TRBV5-1 and TRBJ2-7; 9 bases are a match to TRBD1. The CDR3 runs 16 residues. V was pared by 0 bases and J by 1 base, with 5 bases of the junction left unmatched. Per germline, CDR1 SGHRS and CDR2 YFSETQ. CDR3 bases: TGCGCCAGCAGCTTGGGGGACAGGGTGGCTTCCTACGAGCAGTACTTC. Its protein product is CASSLGDRVASYEQYF.

This clonotype was seen more than once but under ten times. This sequence joins TRBV20-1 and TRBJ2-7; TRBD2 agrees at 10 bases. V lost 2 bases to trimming and J lost 3 bases; unmatched junction nucleotides: 7. The CDR3 has 15 residues. Germline-derived CDR1 and CDR2 are DFQATT and SNEGSKA (reference sequence). CDR3 coding DNA: TGCAGTGCTAGAATGCTAGCGGGGGCCATCTACGAGCAGTACTTC. Protein product: CSARMLAGAIYEQYF.

The genes are TRBV24-1 and TRBJ2-7; tentative D call: TRBD1 (6 bases). This CDR3 is built from 15 residues. Germline CDR1 is KGHDR and CDR2 is SFDVKD. Trimming stripped 4 bases from V and 2 bases from J, with 14 bases between. Here the CDR3 DNA reads TGTGCCACCAGTGACCATCGCGGACAGCCCTACGAGCAGTACTTC. This translates into CATSDHRGQPYEQYF.

This clonotype was picked up a small number of times. The chain employs TRBV4-1 and TRBJ2-3; D not certain. The V end was cut by 1 base, the J end by 2 bases, with 10 bases between. The CDR3 loop spans 15 amino acids. Germline values: CDR1 MGHRA, CDR2 YSYEKL. CDR3 amino acids: CASSQAASATDTQYF. CDR3 bases: TGCGCCAGCAGCCAAGCTGCGTCGGCCACAGATACGCAGTATTTT.

This clonotype has a handful of counts. The V and J genes are TRBV6-6 and TRBJ1-5; D gene ambiguous. Germline CDR1 MNHNY, CDR2 SVGAGI (reference sequence). The CDR3 spans 13 residues. Trimming cost V 6 bases and J 3 bases, with 9 bases left between them. The CDR3 DNA reads TGTGCCAGCAGCGATACCTCCAATCAGCCCCAGCATTTT. Translated: CASSDTSNQPQHF.

The V call is TRBV29-1, the J call TRBJ2-1; the D is unclear. CDR1 SQVTM and CDR2 ANQGSEA come from the germline V gene. This CDR3 has 12 residues. The V and J ends lost 1 base and 7 bases respectively, with 8 bases between them. The DNA of the CDR3 is TGCAGCGTTGAAGGGATCTCAAATGAGCAGTTCTTC. It specifies CSVEGISNEQFF.

The chain recombines TRBV12-3 or TRBV12-4 with TRBJ2-3; TRBD2 agrees at 7 bases. V lost 5 bases and J lost 2; bases outside the gene matches: 7. The CDR3 sequence is 15 residues long. The DNA of the CDR3 is TGTGCCAGCAGTGTAGTGGGAGGGATCACAGATACGCAGTATTTT. Its translation: CASSVVGGITDTQYF.

V usage is TRBV12-3 or TRBV12-4 and J usage is TRBJ1-1; no firm D call. Trimming removed 6 bases at V and 4 bases at J, with 18 bases between. The CDR3 sequence is 15 residues long. The CDR3 nucleotides are TGTGCCAGCAGCCCAAGGACGCCCGCTATCACTGAAGCTTTCTTT. Its protein product is CASSPRTPAITEAFF.